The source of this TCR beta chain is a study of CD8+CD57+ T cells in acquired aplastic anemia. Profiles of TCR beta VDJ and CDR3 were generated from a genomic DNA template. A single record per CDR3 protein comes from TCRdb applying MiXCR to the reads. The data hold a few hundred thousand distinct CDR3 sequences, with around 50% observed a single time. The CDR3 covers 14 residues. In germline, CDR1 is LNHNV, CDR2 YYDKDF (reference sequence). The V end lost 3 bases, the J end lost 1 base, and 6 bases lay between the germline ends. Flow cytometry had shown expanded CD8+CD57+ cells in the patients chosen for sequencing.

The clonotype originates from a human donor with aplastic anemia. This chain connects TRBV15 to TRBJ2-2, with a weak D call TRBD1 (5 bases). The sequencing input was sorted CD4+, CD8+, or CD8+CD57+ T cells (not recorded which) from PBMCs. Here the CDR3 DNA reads TGTGCCACCAGCAGGACAGAGAACACCGGGGAGCTGTTTTTT. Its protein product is CATSRTENTGELFF. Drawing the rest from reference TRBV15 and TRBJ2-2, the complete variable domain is DAMVIQNPRYQVTQFGKPVTLSCSQTLNHNVMYWYQQKSSQAPKLLFHYYDKDFNNEADTPDNFQSRRPNTSFCFLDIRSPGLGDTAMYLCATSRTENTGELFFGEGSRLTVL.